This T cell receptor (beta chain) was sequenced in a study of blood T cell repertoires in COVID-19. Produced via immunoSEQ multiplex PCR; TCRdb's table is partial and in-frame only. The repertoire holds around 250,000 clones, with around 83% as singletons. This CDR3 is built from 10 residues. Trimming shortened V by 6 bases and J by 7 bases, and 9 bases separated the two germline ends. Germline CDR1 DFQATT, CDR2 SNEGSKA (reference sequence). The material sequenced was peripheral blood. The chain employs TRBV20-1 and TRBJ1-1, with D hard to call. The receptor comes from an elderly man with acute or convalescent COVID-19. The CDR3 region has the DNA TGCAGTGCAGAGGAGGGTGAAGCTTTCTTT. It yields the protein CSAEEGEAFF.